These 20 T cell receptor beta chains came from one sample sequenced in a study of cytomegalovirus exposure and HLA in healthy donors. A multiplex PCR was run with 60 Vbeta primers and 13 Jbeta primers. Assay: immunoSEQ multiplex PCR; the TCRdb copy retains only in-frame clones and omits some. This sample has about 200,000 clones, with more than 70% found just once. Sequencing was carried out using PBMCs. Receptors were obtained from a woman in her thirties or forties in good health and CMV-seronegative.

V gene TRBV7-2 combines with J gene TRBJ2-3, with 11 bases aligning to TRBD2. Per the germline V gene, CDR1 is SGHTA and CDR2 is FQGNSA. There are 15 residues in the CDR3. V lost 3 bases to trimming and J lost 4 bases; unmatched junction nucleotides: 3. CDR3: CASSLALAGADTQYF. CDR3 nucleotides: TGTGCCAGCAGCTTGGCACTAGCGGGAGCAGATACGCAGTATTTT.

The genes are TRBV5-4 and TRBJ2-2, with TRBD2 identical over 7 bases. Losses at the gene ends were 0 bases for V and 4 bases for J; bases not matched to a gene: 3. This CDR3 has 15 residues. From germline, CDR1 is SGHNT and CDR2 YYREEE (reference sequence). CDR3 region: CASSLAASGTGELFF. Written as DNA, the CDR3 is TGTGCCAGCAGCTTGGCGGCTAGCGGCACCGGGGAGCTGTTTTTT.

The rearrangement joins TRBV11-3 to TRBJ2-1; no firm D call. CDR1 is SGHNT and CDR2 is YENEEA in the germline V gene. Between the trimmed V and J ends, which lost 5 bases and 8 bases, there was a span of 10 bases. The CDR3 loop spans 12 amino acids. The CDR3 coding sequence is TGTGCCAGCAGCCCATCTACTGATGAGCAGTTCTTC. It yields the protein CASSPSTDEQFF.

The rearrangement links TRBV29-1 to TRBJ2-3; 7 bases are shared with TRBD1. The CDR3 is 14 amino acids. Per the germline V gene, CDR1 is SQVTM and CDR2 is ANQGSEA. The CDR3 DNA is TGCAACATAGGGAAGGGACAGTTCACAGATACGCAGTATTTT. The encoded protein is CNIGKGQFTDTQYF.

This rearrangement joins TRBV7-2 to TRBJ1-6; tentative D call: TRBD1 (5 bases). From germline, CDR1 is SGHTA and CDR2 FQGNSA. The CDR3 spans 14 residues. Deletions cut 3 bases from V and 9 bases from J, with 12 bases between. In DNA, the CDR3 is TGTGCCAGCAGCTTGCAGGGTCTGGGTTCACCCCTCCACTTT. As protein: CASSLQGLGSPLHF.

The chain uses TRBV7-9 and TRBJ2-7, with a tentative D call TRBD2 (6 bases). The CDR3 loop spans 15 amino acids. Germline CDR1 is SEHNR and CDR2 is FQNEAQ (reference sequence). Trimming shortened V by 4 bases and J by 0 bases, and 13 bases separated the two germline ends. The CDR3 here is CASSSRETSSYEQYF. The CDR3 nucleotides read TGTGCCAGCAGCTCCCGGGAGACGAGCTCCTACGAGCAGTACTTC.

The rearrangement links TRBV28 to TRBJ1-5, with 9 nucleotides matching TRBD1. Germline V gives CDR1 MDHEN, CDR2 SYDVKM. After removal of 3 bases from V and 0 bases from J, the junction contained 15 bases not matched to a gene. CDR3 length: 20 amino acids. The CDR3 region has the DNA TGTGCCAGCAGTTTTTCGGGACAGGGAGTTGACGGCTATAGCAATCAGCCCCAGCATTTT. As protein: CASSFSGQGVDGYSNQPQHF.

This clone was counted between two and nine times. The genes are TRBV30 and TRBJ1-2, with 7 bases aligning to TRBD1. The CDR3 runs to 17 residues. Trimming at V came to 0 bases and at J to 0 bases, leaving 10 bases not matched to a gene. Germline values: CDR1 GTSNPN, CDR2 SVGIG (reference sequence). In nucleotides, the CDR3 is TGTGCCTGGAGTGTATTTAGGGGGACAGAATCTAACTATGGCTACACCTTC. This encodes CAWSVFRGTESNYGYTF.

The chain has TRBV27 and TRBJ1-1; a possible D gene is TRBD1 (6 bases). Germline assignment: CDR1 MNHEY and CDR2 SMNVEV (reference sequence). V was shortened by 6 bases and J by 10 bases, with 18 bases between the two germline ends. The CDR3 sequence is 13 residues long. This chain's CDR3 is CASSYQATGLAFF. The CDR3 DNA sequence: TGTGCCAGCAGCTACCAGGCAACAGGGTTAGCTTTCTTT.

The chain combines TRBV29-1 with TRBJ1-2; 9 nucleotides agree with TRBD1. The trim removed 5 bases at V and 6 bases at J, leaving 10 bases unmatched. Germline V gene lookup returns CDR1 SQVTM and CDR2 ANQGSEA. This CDR3 has 14 residues. The CDR3 protein is CSVRLQGAKDGYTF. CDR3 coding DNA: TGCAGCGTTAGATTACAGGGGGCTAAGGATGGCTACACCTTC.

This clone was seen a handful of times. The rearrangement links TRBV19 to TRBJ1-2; D perhaps matches TRBD1 (6 bases). This CDR3 contains 13 residues. Between the trimmed V and J ends, which lost 4 bases and 7 bases, there was a span of 13 bases. Germline V gene lookup returns CDR1 LNHDA and CDR2 SQIVND (reference sequence). The CDR3 DNA is TGTGCCAGTAGTAGTAGGACAGCTCCTGGCTACACCTTC. Translation gives CASSSRTAPGYTF.

The chain links TRBV7-9 to TRBJ2-1; the match to TRBD2 covers 15 bases. The germline V gene encodes CDR1 SEHNR and CDR2 FQNEAQ (reference sequence). CDR3 length: 18 residues. The junction had 8 bases not matched to a gene; V was cut back by 5 bases and J by 3 bases. The chain's CDR3 is CASSRPGLAGGNYNEQFF. The CDR3, as DNA: TGTGCCAGCAGCCGACCGGGACTAGCGGGAGGAAACTACAATGAGCAGTTCTTC.

The genes are TRBV6-1 and TRBJ1-2, with D maybe TRBD1 (6 bases). CDR1 and CDR2 from the germline V gene are MNHNS and SASEGT. V was clipped by 1 base and J by 5 bases, with 17 bases between them. The CDR3 is made up of 16 amino acids. CDR3 nucleotide sequence: TGTGCCAGCAGTGAAGTCGGAGGACAGCCTGGATATGGCTACACCTTC. As protein: CASSEVGGQPGYGYTF.

The chain recombines TRBV7-9 with TRBJ2-5; D perhaps matches TRBD1 (6 bases). Germline V gene sequence: CDR1 SEHNR, CDR2 FQNEAQ (reference sequence). The CDR3 has 15 amino acids. Trimming took off 6 bases at V and 5 bases at J, with 19 bases between the two ends. For the CDR3, the DNA is TGTGCCAGCAGGCCTCTTAGGGGGAGAGGGGAGACCCAGTACTTC. Encoded protein: CASRPLRGRGETQYF.

The chain has TRBV9 and TRBJ2-3; 7 bases match TRBD1. J was trimmed by 5 bases and V by 0 bases; bases with no gene match: 6. The length of the CDR3 is 15 residues. CDR1 is SGDLS and CDR2 is YYNGEE in the germline V gene. The CDR3 coding sequence is TGTGCCAGCAGCGTAGTGACAGGGCAGGGAGATACGCAGTATTTT. Its translation: CASSVVTGQGDTQYF.

This chain links TRBV9 with TRBJ2-7; D possibly corresponds to TRBD1 (6 bases). The CDR3 loop spans 13 amino acids. V was cut by 4 bases and J by 4 bases, with 12 bases left in between. Germline V lookup: CDR1 SGDLS, CDR2 YYNGEE. The CDR3 nucleotides read TGTGCCAGCAGCCTCGAACAGGGTTACGAGCAGTACTTC. Translating gives CASSLEQGYEQYF.

In its sample, this clone was seen a few times. The chain uses TRBV7-8 and TRBJ2-5, with 9 bases that match TRBD2. The CDR3 is made up of 15 amino acids. Germline V CDR1 and CDR2: SGHVS, FQNEAQ. The V gene end was trimmed by 5 bases and the J gene end by 4 bases; junction bases not matched to a gene: 8. The CDR3 is CASSLAGGLVETQYF. Here the CDR3 DNA reads TGTGCCAGCAGCCTGGCGGGAGGGCTGGTAGAGACCCAGTACTTC.

The V and J genes are TRBV9 and TRBJ1-3; maybe TRBD1 (5 bases). Germline values: CDR1 SGDLS, CDR2 YYNGEE. The CDR3 has 18 amino acids. V lost 4 bases to trimming and J lost 3 bases, with 23 bases between them. DNA for the CDR3: TGTGCCAGCAGCCCGGCCCCTCCCCGAGGGGAGGGTGGAAACACCATATATTTT. Its protein product is CASSPAPPRGEGGNTIYF.

The chain employs TRBV6-5 and TRBJ2-2; 7 bases fit TRBD1. This CDR3 has 15 residues. The junction had 6 bases not matched to a gene; V was cut back by 6 bases and J by 2 bases. CDR1 is MNHEY, CDR2 SVGAGI, per germline. The CDR3 DNA reads TGTGCCAGCAGGGGGCGACAGGGAAACACCGGGGAGCTGTTTTTT. Its translation: CASRGRQGNTGELFF.

The gene calls are TRBV19 and TRBJ2-5, with 13 positions matching TRBD2. The CDR3 loop spans 15 amino acids. V shed 6 bases and J 3 bases; nucleotides not matched to a gene: 4. Germline CDR1 reads LNHDA; CDR2 reads SQIVND (reference sequence). CDR3 amino acids: CASRRLAGGEETQYF. As DNA, the CDR3 is TGTGCCAGTAGGAGACTAGCGGGAGGCGAAGAGACCCAGTACTTC.